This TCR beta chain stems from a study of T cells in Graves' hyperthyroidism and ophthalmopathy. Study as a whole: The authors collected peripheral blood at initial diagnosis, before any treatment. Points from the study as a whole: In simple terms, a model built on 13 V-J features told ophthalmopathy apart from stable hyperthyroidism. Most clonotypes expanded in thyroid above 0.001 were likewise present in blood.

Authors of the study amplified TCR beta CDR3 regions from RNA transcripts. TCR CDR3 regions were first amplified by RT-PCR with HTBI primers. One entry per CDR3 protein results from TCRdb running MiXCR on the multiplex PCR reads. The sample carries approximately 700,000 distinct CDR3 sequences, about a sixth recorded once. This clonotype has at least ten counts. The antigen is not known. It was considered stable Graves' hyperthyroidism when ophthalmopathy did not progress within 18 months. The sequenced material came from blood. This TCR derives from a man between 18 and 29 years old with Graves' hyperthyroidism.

CDR3 in amino acids: CASSHWDGRYNEQFF. The CDR3 DNA is TGTGCCAGCAGCCACTGGGACGGGAGATACAATGAGCAGTTCTTC. The chain is built from TRBV3-1 and TRBJ2-1; maybe TRBD2 (6 bases). The CDR3 covers 15 residues. The ends were cut back, 3 bases at V and 4 bases at J, with 13 bases in the middle. CDR1 is LGHDT, CDR2 YNNKEL, per germline (reference sequence).